This T cell receptor beta chain originates from a study of blood T cell repertoires in COVID-19. Across under 25 US areas, participants ranged in age from about 18 to 90 years. Germline V lookup: CDR1 SGHVS, CDR2 FQNEAQ. The CDR3 has 15 residues. The germline V and J ends were trimmed by 2 bases and 4 bases, with 13 bases remaining between them. Sequencing used immunoSEQ multiplex PCR; TCRdb keeps in-frame clones, though not all of them. The table lists about 200,000 clones, roughly four fifths of them singletons. Input material: PBMCs or T cells enriched from blood (not recorded which). The receptor was isolated from a man in his forties who had recovered from COVID-19. V usage is TRBV7-8 and J usage is TRBJ2-3; no reliable D call. CDR3 sequence reads: CASSLSDPRPDTQYF. CDR3 DNA sequence: TGTGCCAGCAGCTTAAGCGATCCCCGCCCAGATACGCAGTATTTT.